Listed below are T cell receptor beta chains from one sample, sequenced in a study of T-cell reconstitution after alpha-beta-depleted transplantation in children. TCRdb analysed the PCR reads with MiXCR anew, one entry per CDR3 protein. The table has fewer than 350,000 distinct CDR3 sequences, around a tenth seen once. The starting material was peripheral blood, obtained 180 days after TCRalphabeta/CD19-depleted stem cell transplant. These receptors originate from a male patient aged 2 to 10 who had a stem cell transplant for chronic granulomatous disease, so the T cells may come from the graft donor. Both conserved end residues are trimmed from each CDR3. Rows may omit the clone size; those that give it use once, few, many or a size class.

V gene,clone size,CDR3 protein
TRBV5-1,many,ASSPGLFDNEQF
TRBV5-1,many,ASSLDGLASNEQF
TRBV3-1,many,ASSQVDVGGLAYNEQF
TRBV6-1,many,ASSRTASGLQETQY
TRBV7-2,many,ASSLTWTSGYEQY
TRBV28,many,ASSLRLAGALVSTDTQY
TRBV12-3/TRBV12-4,many,ASWGGPLYEQY
TRBV5-1,-,ASSSQATGYT
TRBV28,many,ASSRNRLDRGEWNSPLH
TRBV5-1,many,ASSPGTGLRDEQY
TRBV12-3/TRBV12-4,many,ASSRTSGGFTGELF
TRBV5-1,many,ASSLWSGGETQY
TRBV28,many,ASSAPAASASYEQY
TRBV7-8,many,ASSFRPNYGYT
TRBV6-1,many,ASSEAPQGVYNEQF
TRBV28,many,ASRYRDTRNTIY
TRBV7-2,many,ASSLGDRGLGKLF
TRBV20-1,many,SARDYDRGLSYEQY
TRBV7-2,few,ASSLVTGGPDTQY
TRBV19,-,ASNLLAGSGELF
TRBV28,many,ASSLYKGRGGYT
TRBV10-3,many,AISEVPANPTNEKLF
TRBV7-9,many,ASRGSTGDYYEQY
TRBV10-3,many,AISVPGQGAVYGYT
TRBV6-5,many,ASSYGGWETQY
TRBV5-1,many,ASSHQYEQY
TRBV3-1,-,ASSQEGKRGSYEQY
TRBV27,many,ASSLLLFGTPNEQF
TRBV20-1,many,SAIDRVGEKLF
TRBV4-2,many,ASSLGLAQTGELF
TRBV15,many,ATSRGRNEQF
TRBV29-1,many,SVGQGGDTQY
TRBV29-1,many,SVGTGSNQPQH
TRBV12-3/TRBV12-4,many,ASSFSGGAFTDTQY
TRBV15,many,ATGFRGTDTQY
TRBV5-1,many,ASNPTGVPEETQY
TRBV4-3,-,ASSPTGVRGNQPQH
TRBV6-2/TRBV6-3,many,ASTRRVQETQY
TRBV29-1,many,SVGTGGNQPQH
TRBV28,many,ASSPTGRGWHEQY
TRBV29-1,many,SVVNSYEQY
TRBV29-1,many,SVGPGQGLVGNTIY
TRBV15,many,ATSLGGQNNEQF
TRBV20-1,few,SATGRAYEQY
TRBV29-1,many,SALQGREQY
TRBV4-3,many,ASSQVTSGGAREQF